Listed here are 10 T cell receptor beta chains from one sample, sequenced in a study of blood T cell repertoires in COVID-19. TCRdb keeps only in-frame clones here, not all; method: immunoSEQ multiplex PCR. The top ten hold around 3% of the sample, which has 200,000 to 250,000 clones, roughly 86% seen once. Sequencing was carried out using peripheral blood. All receptors come from a man in his sixties with acute or convalescent COVID-19.

V usage is TRBV12-5 and J usage is TRBJ1-1; the D is unclear. V was trimmed by 6 bases and J by 0 bases, leaving 14 bases between them. In germline, CDR1 is LGHNT, CDR2 FRNRAP. CDR3 length equals 15 residues. The CDR3 nucleotides read TGTGCTAGTGGCCCCAGGTGGGCCCTGAACACTGAAGCTTTCTTT. Amino acid sequence: CASGPRWALNTEAFF.

The table lists this clone with a few counts. This rearrangement joins TRBV7-2 to TRBJ2-7, with TRBD1 matching over 7 bases. V shed 4 bases and J 1 base; nucleotides not matched to a gene: 4. The CDR3 runs 14 residues. CDR1 SGHTA and CDR2 FQGNSA come from the germline V gene. CDR3 in DNA: TGTGCCAGCAGCTCCGCGACAGGGTCCTACGAGCAGTACTTC. It specifies CASSSATGSYEQYF. Supplemented by reference TRBV7-2 and TRBJ2-7, the full variable domain reads GAGVSQSPSNKVTEKGKDVELRCDPISGHTALYWYRQSLGQGLEFLIYFQGNSAPDKSGLPSDRFSAERTGGSVSTLTIQRTQQEDSAVYLCASSSATGSYEQYFGPGTRLTVT.

This clone was detected ten times or more. Here the CDR3 reads CASSRGQATRNEQFF. The CDR3 DNA reads as TGTGCCAGCAGCCGGGGACAGGCGACGAGGAATGAGCAGTTCTTC. J is TRBJ2-1 and V is TRBV9; 8 bases fit TRBD1. This CDR3 has 15 amino acids. Germline trimming cut 4 bases from V and 7 bases from J; bases unmatched to any gene: 10. CDR1 is SGDLS and CDR2 is YYNGEE in the germline V gene.

The rearrangement joins TRBV6-1 to TRBJ2-1; 7 nucleotides align to TRBD2. V was pared by 0 bases and J by 4 bases, with 9 bases of the junction left unmatched. The CDR3 has 17 residues. Germline lookup yields CDR1 MNHNS and CDR2 SASEGT. The CDR3 sequence is CASSEAEGLRVYNEQFF. The CDR3 DNA reads TGTGCCAGCAGTGAAGCGGAGGGACTAAGGGTTTACAATGAGCAGTTCTTC.

The V and J genes are TRBV4-1 and TRBJ1-1, with TRBD1 matching over 7 bases. With 3 bases clipped from V and 2 bases from J, the junction kept 6 bases outside the gene matches. CDR3 length equals 15 residues. Germline V gene data show CDR1 as MGHRA and CDR2 as YSYEKL. CDR3 sequence reads: CASSQGQQRNTEAFF. The CDR3 nucleotides read TGCGCCAGCAGCCAGGGACAGCAACGTAACACTGAAGCTTTCTTT.

The V and J genes are TRBV18 and TRBJ1-5; 7 positions agree with TRBD1. Unmatched junction bases numbered 7, after V lost 6 bases and J lost 2 bases. The CDR3 totals 15 residues. Per the germline V gene, CDR1 is KGHSH and CDR2 is LQKENI. The CDR3 sequence: CASSSLTGRNQPQHF. In nucleotides, the CDR3 is TGTGCCAGCTCCTCCCTGACAGGGCGCAATCAGCCCCAGCATTTT.

The V gene is TRBV6-5, the J gene TRBJ2-7, with no clear D. The length of the CDR3 is 10 residues. With 4 bases removed from V and 6 bases from J, the gap between germline ends came to 4 bases. CDR1 MNHEY and CDR2 SVGAGI come from the germline V gene. The CDR3 DNA reads as TGTGCCAGCAGTTCGGGCGAGCAGTACTTC. Translated, it gives CASSSGEQYF.

This clone occurred once. V usage is TRBV6-5 and J usage is TRBJ2-2, with TRBD2 as a possible D gene (7 bases). The CDR3 contains 15 residues. V was cut by 5 bases and J by 3 bases, with 13 bases left in between. Germline CDR1 reads MNHEY; CDR2 reads SVGAGI. For the CDR3, the DNA is TGTGCCAGCAGTAGGGAGGGGGGACACACCGGGGAGCTGTTTTTT. Its protein product is CASSREGGHTGELFF.

J is TRBJ2-4 and V is TRBV7-2, with D tentatively TRBD2 (6 bases). There are 15 residues in the CDR3. Germline V gene lookup returns CDR1 SGHTA and CDR2 FQGNSA. The V and J ends lost 0 bases and 4 bases respectively, with 10 bases between them. CDR3 sequence: CASSLAQSGKNIQYF. CDR3 nucleotides: TGTGCCAGCAGCTTAGCGCAAAGCGGGAAAAACATTCAGTACTTC.

The V and J genes are TRBV4-1 and TRBJ2-1, with a tentative D call TRBD2 (6 bases). The germline V gene has CDR1 MGHRA and CDR2 YSYEKL. The CDR3 totals 16 residues. The V and J ends lost 0 bases and 10 bases respectively, with 19 bases between them. The CDR3 bases are TGCGCCAGCAGCCAAGATGGAGGGTGGGCTAGGGGAGAGCAGTTCTTC. Encoded protein: CASSQDGGWARGEQFF.